One TCR beta chain is described in this entry. The CDR3 is made up of 13 amino acids. Per the germline V gene, CDR1 is SGHVS and CDR2 is FQNEAQ. V lost 0 bases, J lost 3 bases, and 6 bases lay in between. This specimen comes from a study of cytomegalovirus exposure and HLA in healthy donors. The data were produced by immunoSEQ multiplex PCR, yet TCRdb's version contains in-frame clones alone and is incomplete. The sample shows about 150,000 clones, roughly nine tenths of them seen only once. Specimen: PBMCs. This TCR was recovered from a woman between 18 and 30 years old in good health and CMV-seropositive. This chain links TRBV7-8 with TRBJ2-7; D might be TRBD2 (5 bases). The CDR3 sequence is CASSLAGLYEQYF. The CDR3, as DNA: TGTGCCAGCAGCTTAGCCGGACTCTACGAGCAGTACTTC.